These 29 T cell receptor beta chains were sequenced from one sample in a study of OX40 agonist ivuxolimab in advanced cancers. TCRdb's copy holds only in-frame clones and misses some; the assay was immunoSEQ multiplex PCR. The table includes 30,000 to 40,000 clones, roughly 79% detected once. The starting material was CD4+ or CD8+ T cells sorted from blood, obtained in a trial of the OX40 agonist ivuxolimab. These receptors all come from an adult with an advanced solid tumor such as melanoma, head and neck, liver or kidney cancer.

The chain employs TRBV7-2 and TRBJ2-3; D call uncertain. CDR1 is SGHTA and CDR2 is FQGNSA in the germline V gene. V lost 4 bases, J lost 2 bases, and 10 bases lay in between. This CDR3 contains 14 residues. The CDR3 loop is CASSSAIYTDTQYF. Here the CDR3 DNA reads TGTGCCAGCAGCTCCGCCATTTACACAGATACGCAGTATTTT.

The rearrangement uses TRBV7-2 and TRBJ2-6; TRBD1 aligns across 8 bases. This CDR3 is built from 14 residues. After removal of 6 bases from V and 2 bases from J, the junction contained 0 bases not matched to a gene. CDR1 is SGHTA, CDR2 FQGNSA, per germline. The CDR3 region has the DNA TGTGCCAGCAGACAGGGGGCTGGGGCCAACGTCCTGACTTTC. Protein sequence: CASRQGAGANVLTF.

CDR3 region: CASSTADIQYF. CDR3 nucleotides: TGTGCCAGCAGCACAGCGGACATTCAGTACTTC. V usage is TRBV9 and J usage is TRBJ2-4; perhaps TRBD2 as D (5 bases). V dropped 4 bases and J dropped 8 bases, with 7 bases sitting between them. The CDR3 length is 11 residues. The germline CDR1 and CDR2 sequences are SGDLS and YYNGEE.

The chain links TRBV18 to TRBJ1-2, with 8 bases lining up with TRBD1. The germline CDR1 and CDR2 sequences are KGHSH and LQKENI. This CDR3 contains 15 residues. V was clipped by 3 bases and J by 3 bases; unmatched bases: 6. For the CDR3, the DNA is TGTGCCAGCTCACCTTCAGGGGGCAGGGACTATGGCTACACCTTC. It specifies CASSPSGGRDYGYTF.

This sequence joins TRBV5-6 and TRBJ2-2; D gene ambiguous. The CDR3 covers 13 residues. Trimming shortened V by 7 bases and J by 4 bases, and 11 bases separated the two germline ends. In germline, CDR1 is SGHDT, CDR2 YYEEEE. The CDR3 is CASRRRSTGELFF. CDR3 nucleotides: TGTGCCAGCCGGCGCAGGTCCACCGGGGAGCTGTTTTTT.

In DNA, the CDR3 is TGTGCCAGCTCACCCCAGGGGACTAGCAAAGAGACCCAGTACTTC. It yields the protein CASSPQGTSKETQYF. The chain has TRBV18 and TRBJ2-5; 9 bases are shared with TRBD2. J was trimmed by 3 bases and V by 3 bases; bases with no gene match: 5. This CDR3 has 15 residues. Germline CDR1 KGHSH, CDR2 LQKENI.

The rearrangement links TRBV4-2 to TRBJ1-1; D may be TRBD1 (6 bases). The CDR3 is 14 residues long. Per the germline V gene, CDR1 is LGHNA and CDR2 is YNFKEQ. V dropped 1 base and J dropped 1 base, with 7 bases sitting between them. In DNA, the CDR3 is TGTGCCAGCAGCCAAGCGGACAGGAACACTGAAGCTTTCTTT. This translates into CASSQADRNTEAFF.

The chain carries TRBV5-6 and TRBJ1-3; D is undetermined. Trimming left V 1 base short and J 1 base short, with 0 bases between. Germline lookup yields CDR1 SGHDT and CDR2 YYEEEE. This CDR3 has 12 amino acids. CDR3 DNA sequence: TGTGCCAGCAGCTTGTCTGGAAACACCATATATTTT. This translates into CASSLSGNTIYF.

In DNA, the CDR3 is TGTGCCAGCAGTGTGGGACTAGCGGGGGGACAATACGAGCAGTACTTC. Its protein product is CASSVGLAGGQYEQYF. The chain recombines TRBV2 with TRBJ2-7, with 15 nucleotides matching TRBD2. Trimming removed 4 bases from V and 4 bases from J; junction bases left unmatched: 5. Germline values: CDR1 SNHLY, CDR2 FYNNEI. The CDR3 has 16 residues. Filled out from reference TRBV2 and TRBJ2-7, the complete variable domain reads EPEVTQTPSHQVTQMGQEVILRCVPISNHLYFYWYRQILGQKVEFLVSFYNNEISEKSEIFDDQFSVERPDGSNFTLKIRSTKLEDSAMYFCASSVGLAGGQYEQYFGPGTRLTVT.

The chain carries TRBV4-1 and TRBJ1-1; 7 bases align to TRBD1. The CDR3 runs 15 residues. Unmatched junction bases numbered 6, after V lost 1 base and J lost 4 bases. CDR1 is MGHRA and CDR2 is YSYEKL in the germline V gene. The CDR3 DNA follows: TGCGCCAGCAGCCAAGGAGGGGGCTTGAGCACTGAAGCTTTCTTT. Its protein product is CASSQGGGLSTEAFF.

This chain links TRBV7-9 with TRBJ1-1, with D possibly matching TRBD1 (6 bases). The germline V gene has CDR1 SEHNR and CDR2 FQNEAQ (reference sequence). CDR3 size: 14 residues. V dropped 5 bases and J dropped 3 bases, with 13 bases sitting between them. CDR3 residues: CASSPGRGDTEAFF. In nucleotides, the CDR3 is TGTGCCAGCAGCCCGGGAAGGGGGGACACTGAAGCTTTCTTT.

The rearrangement links TRBV11-2 to TRBJ2-5; no clear D gene. The CDR3 sequence is 11 residues long. V was shortened by 2 bases and J by 5 bases, with 3 bases between the two germline ends. Germline lookup yields CDR1 SGHAT and CDR2 FQNNGV. The CDR3 DNA reads TGTGCCAGCAGCTTATACGAGACCCAGTACTTC. Amino acid sequence: CASSLYETQYF.

The V and J genes are TRBV7-6 and TRBJ1-1, with D tentatively TRBD1 (5 bases). Germline CDR1 is SGHVS and CDR2 is FNYEAQ. Trimming removed 8 bases at V and 5 bases at J, with 21 bases between. The CDR3 sequence is 15 residues long. The CDR3 DNA reads TGTGCCAGCTCTTCCGTCCAGGGTGGGTCAACTGAAGCTTTCTTT. It codes for CASSSVQGGSTEAFF.

This clone appeared a single time. The chain is built from TRBV18 and TRBJ2-7, with D possibly TRBD1 on 5 matching bases. Germline V gene data show CDR1 as KGHSH and CDR2 as LQKENI. Trimming removed 3 bases at V and 6 bases at J, with 9 bases between. The CDR3 is made up of 12 amino acids. CDR3 amino acids: CASSPTGAEQYF. CDR3 sequence (DNA): TGTGCCAGCTCACCTACAGGAGCCGAGCAGTACTTC.

CDR3 residues: CASSRVAGGGPSTDTQYF. CDR3 sequence (DNA): TGCGCCAGCAGCCGGGTCGCGGGTGGCGGGCCTAGCACAGATACGCAGTATTTT. The genes are TRBV4-1 and TRBJ2-3, with D perhaps matching TRBD2 (5 bases). Germline CDR1 is MGHRA and CDR2 is YSYEKL. The CDR3 contains 18 residues. V was clipped by 4 bases and J by 0 bases, with 20 bases between them.

The chain links TRBV28 to TRBJ2-7; D remains unclear. The CDR3 totals 13 residues. Germline CDR1 MDHEN, CDR2 SYDVKM. V was pared by 9 bases and J by 1 base, with 13 bases between. This CDR3 reads CASDSSRSYEQYF. The CDR3, as DNA: TGTGCCAGTGACTCCTCCAGATCCTACGAGCAGTACTTC.

This chain links TRBV5-1 with TRBJ2-7; 8 nucleotides match TRBD1. V was pared by 4 bases and J by 2 bases, with 14 bases of the junction left unmatched. Germline V gene sequence: CDR1 SGHRS, CDR2 YFSETQ. This CDR3 is built from 17 residues. CDR3 sequence reads: CASSPLGSQGETYEQYF. The CDR3 region has the DNA TGCGCCAGCAGCCCGTTGGGTTCACAGGGGGAAACCTACGAGCAGTACTTC.

This clone was picked up a small number of times. The chain uses TRBV12-5 and TRBJ1-3; 7 nucleotides align to TRBD1. J was trimmed by 0 bases and V by 7 bases; bases with no gene match: 9. Germline loops: CDR1 LGHNT, CDR2 FRNRAP. CDR3 length equals 16 residues. This chain's CDR3 is CASARDRGISGNTIYF. The CDR3, as DNA: TGTGCTAGTGCCCGGGACAGAGGGATCTCTGGAAACACCATATATTTT.

The CDR3 region has the DNA TGTGCCAGCAGCCCCTATAGCGGGGGGGCGAATGAGCAGTTCTTC. This codes for CASSPYSGGANEQFF. The chain is built from TRBV7-3 and TRBJ2-1, with 11 bases fitting TRBD2. The germline V gene has CDR1 SGHTA and CDR2 FQGTGA. The J segment lost 7 bases and the V segment lost 5 bases, leaving 7 bases of the junction unmatched. The length of the CDR3 is 15 residues.

This sequence joins TRBV11-2 and TRBJ2-5; 9 bases are shared with TRBD1. The CDR3 covers 13 residues. After removal of 5 bases from V and 5 bases from J, the junction contained 3 bases not matched to a gene. Germline CDR1 and CDR2: SGHAT and FQNNGV. DNA for the CDR3: TGTGCCAGCAGCCCTGGGACAGGGGAGACCCAGTACTTC. Translation gives CASSPGTGETQYF.

The chain couples TRBV5-1 to TRBJ2-5; tentative D call: TRBD2 (6 bases). The V gene's germline CDR1 is SGHRS and CDR2 YFSETQ. The CDR3 has 14 amino acids. The V end lost 4 bases, the J end lost 5 bases, and 15 bases lay between the germline ends. The CDR3 is CASSPAGGEETQYF. CDR3 nucleotides: TGCGCCAGCAGCCCAGCAGGAGGGGAGGAGACCCAGTACTTC.

The V gene is TRBV7-2, the J gene TRBJ2-5; D might be TRBD2 (6 bases). Per the germline V gene, CDR1 is SGHTA and CDR2 is FQGNSA. V lost 5 bases and J 5 bases, leaving 18 bases between the germline ends. There are 15 residues in the CDR3. The CDR3 coding sequence is TGTGCCAGCAGCCCCACGGACTATCCCCGGGAGACCCAGTACTTC. Translating it yields CASSPTDYPRETQYF.

The chain couples TRBV10-1 to TRBJ2-2; perhaps TRBD2 as D (6 bases). The CDR3 loop spans 15 amino acids. Germline V gene sequence: CDR1 WNHNN, CDR2 SYGVQD (reference sequence). With 5 bases removed from V and 2 bases from J, the gap between germline ends came to 12 bases. CDR3 in amino acids: CASSLRRDNTGELFF. In nucleotides, the CDR3 is TGCGCCAGCAGTTTGCGGCGGGATAACACCGGGGAGCTGTTTTTT.

V gene TRBV7-9 combines with J gene TRBJ2-6; 9 bases line up with TRBD1. Looked up from germline, CDR1 is SEHNR and CDR2 is FQNEAQ (reference sequence). The CDR3 spans 18 residues. The J segment lost 1 base and the V segment lost 5 bases, leaving 9 bases of the junction unmatched. CDR3 in amino acids: CASSGNRDRASGANVLTF. The CDR3 region has the DNA TGTGCCAGCAGCGGGAACCGGGACAGGGCTTCTGGGGCCAACGTCCTGACTTTC.

V gene TRBV29-1 combines with J gene TRBJ1-2, with TRBD1 identical over 8 bases. Trimming took 5 bases from V and 1 from J; bases not matched to a gene: 15. This CDR3 region has 17 residues. Germline values: CDR1 SQVTM, CDR2 ANQGSEA. The CDR3 spells CSVQGAGGGLSNYGYTF. The CDR3 region has the DNA TGCAGCGTTCAGGGGGCAGGAGGAGGATTAAGTAACTATGGCTACACCTTC.

This chain joins TRBV7-2 and TRBJ2-4, with 10 bases matching TRBD2. CDR3 length equals 14 residues. J was trimmed by 7 bases and V by 5 bases; bases with no gene match: 5. Germline V CDR1 and CDR2: SGHTA, FQGNSA. The CDR3 DNA is TGTGCCAGCAGCCCAACTAGCGGGGTCAACATTCAGTACTTC. It translates to CASSPTSGVNIQYF.

The rearrangement links TRBV7-9 to TRBJ2-1; D may be TRBD2 (6 bases). There are 16 residues in the CDR3. V shed 5 bases and J shed 4 bases, with 18 bases lying between them. CDR1 SEHNR and CDR2 FQNEAQ come from the germline V gene (reference sequence). DNA for the CDR3: TGTGCCAGCAGCCCGCTCGGGGCGGGGAGATACAATGAGCAGTTCTTC. Its protein product is CASSPLGAGRYNEQFF. Filled out from reference TRBV7-9 and TRBJ2-1, the complete variable domain reads DTGVSQNPRHKITKRGQNVTFRCDPISEHNRLYWYRQTLGQGPEFLTYFQNEAQLEKSRLLSDRFSAERPKGSFSTLEIQRTEQGDSAMYLCASSPLGAGRYNEQFFGPGTRLTVL.

This chain connects TRBV15 to TRBJ2-7, with D uncertain. Germline V gives CDR1 LNHNV, CDR2 YYDKDF (reference sequence). The CDR3 runs 14 residues. V dropped 0 bases and J dropped 0 bases, with 6 bases sitting between them. The CDR3 is CATSREASSYEQYF. CDR3 nucleotide sequence: TGTGCCACCAGCAGAGAGGCTAGCTCCTACGAGCAGTACTTC. Full variable domain (remainder filled in from reference TRBV15 and TRBJ2-7): DAMVIQNPRYQVTQFGKPVTLSCSQTLNHNVMYWYQQKSSQAPKLLFHYYDKDFNNEADTPDNFQSRRPNTSFCFLDIRSPGLGDTAMYLCATSREASSYEQYFGPGTRLTVT.

The rearrangement joins TRBV6-5 to TRBJ2-3; D remains ambiguous. Looked up from germline, CDR1 is MNHEY and CDR2 is SVGAGI. This CDR3 contains 15 residues. V was clipped by 0 bases and J by 0 bases, with 7 bases between them. CDR3 DNA sequence: TGTGCCAGCAGTTACTCGGCAGGAAGCACAGATACGCAGTATTTT. Translating gives CASSYSAGSTDTQYF.